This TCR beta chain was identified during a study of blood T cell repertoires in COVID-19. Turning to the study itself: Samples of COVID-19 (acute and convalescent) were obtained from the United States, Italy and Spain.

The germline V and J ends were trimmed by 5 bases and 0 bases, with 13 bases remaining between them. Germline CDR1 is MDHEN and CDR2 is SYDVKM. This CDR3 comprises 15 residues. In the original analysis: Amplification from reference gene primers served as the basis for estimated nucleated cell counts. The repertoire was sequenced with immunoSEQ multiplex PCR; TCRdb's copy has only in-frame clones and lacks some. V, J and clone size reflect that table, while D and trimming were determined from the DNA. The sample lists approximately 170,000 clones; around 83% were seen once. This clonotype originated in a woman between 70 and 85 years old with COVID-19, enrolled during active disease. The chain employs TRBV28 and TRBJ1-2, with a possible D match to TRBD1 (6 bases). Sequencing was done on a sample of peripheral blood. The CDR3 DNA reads TGTGCCAGCAGTAACAGTGACAGGCCTAACTATGGCTACACCTTC. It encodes CASSNSDRPNYGYTF.